These T cell receptor beta chains were read from a single sample in a study of blood T cell repertoires in COVID-19. TCRdb's table, derived via immunoSEQ multiplex PCR, lists solely in-frame clones and lacks some. The repertoire includes more than 300,000 clones, 88% of them detected once, and about 7% sits in the top ten. Sequenced: peripheral blood. The receptors originated from a woman in her seventies with COVID-19, enrolled during active disease. The conserved cysteine and the conserved F or W are not part of the CDR3 here. Size is omitted from some rows. Given values are once, few, many or a class for expanded clones.

v_call	clone_size	j_call	cdr3_aa
TRBV5-1	-	TRBJ1-2	ASSHPAGGYDGYT
TRBV5-1	few	TRBJ1-2	ASSLEGGGDDGYT
TRBV9	once	TRBJ2-5	ASSVAGGKETQY
TRBV30	-	TRBJ1-6	AWSTGYYNSPLH
TRBV30	few	TRBJ1-1	AWSASTYTEAF
TRBV6-2/TRBV6-3	-	TRBJ2-4	ASSYQRDRPIAKNIQY
TRBV9	-	TRBJ2-7	ASSVSSGGEQY
TRBV4-1	-	TRBJ1-5	ASSQTVRQSPQH
TRBV19	-	TRBJ2-7	ASTPGSGQGLSYEQY
TRBV28	-	TRBJ1-5	ASSPPGGYQPQH
TRBV6-5	-	TRBJ1-1	ASSYNRGANTEAF
TRBV5-6	-	TRBJ1-2	ASSRGLQGTYGYT
TRBV30	-	TRBJ2-6	ACYRSGANVLT
TRBV20-1	-	TRBJ1-2	SVPISYGYT
TRBV24-1	-	TRBJ2-1	ATRATGSNEQF
TRBV2	once	TRBJ2-3	ASSGAGGLNTQY
TRBV5-6	-	TRBJ2-7	ASTPSGESSYEQY
TRBV28	-	TRBJ1-2	ASNPDLSGRANYGYT
TRBV18	-	TRBJ1-2	ASSTGQGGYGYT
TRBV29-1	-	TRBJ1-1	SVPGQGAEAF
TRBV20-1	-	TRBJ2-2	SASLGTTGELF
TRBV7-2	-	TRBJ1-1	ASSIQGGTEAF
TRBV4-1	-	TRBJ1-3	ASSQLGTFSGNTIY
TRBV30	-	TRBJ1-3	AWSVGGVGNTIY
TRBV21-1	-	TRBJ1-1	ASSRLGEATEAF
TRBV14	-	TRBJ1-2	ASSQKAGGGTT
TRBV7-2	-	TRBJ2-1	ASTLDRGSYNEQF
TRBV3-1/TRBV3-2	-	TRBJ1-4	ASSRPNEKLF
TRBV7-2	-	TRBJ1-2	ASSLGTGGGNYGYT
TRBV5-1	-	TRBJ1-2	ASSDLTGSYGYT
TRBV5-1	-	TRBJ1-3	ASSWTPGEAGNTIY
TRBV5-1	-	TRBJ1-1	ASSLGGATEAF
TRBV7-8	-	TRBJ1-2	ASKSGTGDGYT
TRBV28	-	TRBJ1-1	ASSWQANTEAF
TRBV24-1	-	TRBJ2-1	ATSWARLAFPDEQF
TRBV5-1	few	TRBJ2-1	ASSLGTGNNEQF
TRBV6-1	-	TRBJ2-3	ASSGQSLGSTDTQY
TRBV7-3	-	TRBJ2-2	ASSSRQVSGELF
TRBV10-3	-	TRBJ2-2	AISGKGDTGELF
TRBV10-3	-	TRBJ1-2	AISELPYGYT
TRBV5-1	-	TRBJ2-7	ASSSAGTGVHEQY